Below are 3 T cell receptor beta chains sequenced from a single sample in a study of CD8+CD57+ T cells in acquired aplastic anemia. Genomic DNA constituted the template upon which TCR beta VDJ and CDR3 profiling was performed. TCRdb analysed the reads with MiXCR anew, one entry per CDR3 protein. The data contain 98,000 or so distinct CDR3 sequences, roughly 51% of them singletons. The sequencing input was sorted CD4+, CD8+, or CD8+CD57+ T cells (not recorded which) from PBMCs. These receptors all stem from a human donor in good health, serving as a control.

V usage is TRBV27 and J usage is TRBJ2-1; tentative D call: TRBD2 (5 bases). The V gene lost 6 bases and the J gene lost 2 bases, with 14 bases spanning the gap. The CDR3 length is 15 residues. CDR1 and CDR2 from the germline V gene are MNHEY and SMNVEV (reference sequence). CDR3 in amino acids: CASSSDSPAYNEQFF. The CDR3 DNA sequence: TGTGCCAGCAGCTCGGACTCCCCGGCCTACAATGAGCAGTTCTTC.

In this sample, this clonotype turned up many times. CDR3 amino acids: CASSFGTGVTEAFF. The CDR3 coding sequence is TGTGCCAGCAGCTTTGGGACAGGGGTAACTGAAGCTTTCTTT. The chain couples TRBV7-2 to TRBJ1-1; 10 positions match TRBD1. Trimming at V came to 3 bases and at J to 5 bases, leaving 3 bases not matched to a gene. This CDR3 has 14 residues. CDR1 is SGHTA and CDR2 is FQGNSA in the germline V gene.

The chain combines TRBV4-2 with TRBJ1-2; unclear D gene. Germline CDR1 LGHNA, CDR2 YNFKEQ. There are 13 residues in the CDR3. Trimming took 4 bases from V and 8 from J, leaving 14 bases between them. CDR3 sequence: CASSREREEGYTF. CDR3 coding DNA: TGTGCCAGCAGCCGGGAAAGGGAAGAGGGCTACACCTTC.